This T cell receptor beta chain was recovered during a study of graft-versus-host responses after intestinal transplantation. About the research overall: Each of the recipients got a multivisceral, liver-intestinal, or isolated intestinal transplant. Anti-thymocyte globulin induction, then tacrolimus and steroids for about three years, went to all recipients.

Study outcomes and limitations: High graft-versus-host to host-versus-graft clonal ratios were seen in allografts of patients with graft-donor T cell macrochimerism. The recipient marrow held GvH clones, and some of them showed up first in ileum or blood.

The table came from immunoSEQ multiplex PCR; TCRdb's copy has only in-frame clones and leaves some out. The repertoire holds about 70,000 clones, 90% seen once, with roughly 4% in the top ten. As concerns this clone: Its antigen is undetermined.

The sequencing here drew on unstimulated CD8+ T cells sorted from spleen or lymph node cells, taken before transplant. The TCR sequence derives from a human donor who was the organ donor for an intestinal transplant.

CDR3 protein: CASSFQGSDYGYTF. The CDR3 region has the DNA TGTGCCAGCAGCTTTCAGGGGAGCGACTATGGCTACACCTTC. The chain recombines TRBV5-4 with TRBJ1-2; maybe TRBD1 (6 bases). The germline V and J ends were trimmed by 2 bases and 3 bases, with 11 bases remaining between them. Per the germline V gene, CDR1 is SGHNT and CDR2 is YYREEE (reference sequence). The CDR3 is 14 residues long.